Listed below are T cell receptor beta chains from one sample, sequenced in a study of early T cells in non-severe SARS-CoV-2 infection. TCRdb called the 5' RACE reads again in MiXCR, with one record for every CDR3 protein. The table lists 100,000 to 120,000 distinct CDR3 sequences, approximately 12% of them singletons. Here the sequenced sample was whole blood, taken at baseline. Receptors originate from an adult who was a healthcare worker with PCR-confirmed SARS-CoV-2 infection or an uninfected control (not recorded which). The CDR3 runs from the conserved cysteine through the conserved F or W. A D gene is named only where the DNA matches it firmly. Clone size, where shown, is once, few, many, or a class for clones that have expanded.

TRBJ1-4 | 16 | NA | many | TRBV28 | CASSSPLEATNEKLFF | TGTGCCAGCAGTTCCCCCCTCGAGGCCACTAATGAAAAACTGTTTTTT
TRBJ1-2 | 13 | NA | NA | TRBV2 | CASTVGERSGYTF | TGTGCCAGCACGGTAGGGGAGAGGTCTGGCTACACCTTC
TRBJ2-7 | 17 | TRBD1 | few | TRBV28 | CASRPRQGRSSFYEQYF | TGTGCCAGCAGACCTAGACAGGGTCGGAGTAGTTTCTACGAGCAGTACTTC
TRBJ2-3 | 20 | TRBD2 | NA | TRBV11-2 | CASSLRPPLREGSHTDTQYF | TGTGCCAGCAGCTTACGTCCTCCTTTGCGGGAGGGTTCACACACAGATACGCAGTATTTT
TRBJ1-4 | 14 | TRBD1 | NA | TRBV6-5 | CASGSQGGNEKLFF | TGTGCCAGCGGCTCCCAGGGGGGTAATGAAAAACTGTTTTTT
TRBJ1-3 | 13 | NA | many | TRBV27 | CASTGVPGNTIYF | TGTGCCAGCACAGGGGTACCTGGAAACACCATATATTTT
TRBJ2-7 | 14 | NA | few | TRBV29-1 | CSVVRHSSSYEQYF | TGCAGCGTTGTGAGGCACAGTTCCTCCTACGAGCAGTACTTC
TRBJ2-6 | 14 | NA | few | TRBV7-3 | CATAAGSGANVLTF | TGTGCCACCGCGGCGGGCTCTGGGGCCAACGTCCTGACTTTC
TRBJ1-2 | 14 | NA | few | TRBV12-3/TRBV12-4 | CASSFRRLSYGYTF | TGTGCCAGCAGTTTCCGCAGGCTGTCCTATGGCTACACCTTC
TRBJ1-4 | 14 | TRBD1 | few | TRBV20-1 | CSASYRGLREKLFF | TGCAGTGCTTCCTACAGGGGGCTGAGAGAAAAACTGTTTTTT
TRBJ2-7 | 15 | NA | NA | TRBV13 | CASSLGPPPRYEQYF | TGTGCCAGCAGCTTGGGGCCTCCCCCGCGCTACGAGCAGTACTTC
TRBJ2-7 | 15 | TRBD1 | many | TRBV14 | CASSLVAGTAYEQYF | TGTGCCAGCAGTCTAGTGGCCGGGACAGCCTACGAGCAGTACTTC
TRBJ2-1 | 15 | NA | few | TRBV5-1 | CASSAGGASDNEQFF | TGCGCCAGCAGCGCTGGGGGGGCGTCAGACAATGAGCAGTTCTTC
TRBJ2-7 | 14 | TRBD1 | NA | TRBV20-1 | CSASYRGVSYEQYF | TGCAGTGCTAGTTACAGGGGGGTCTCCTACGAGCAGTACTTC
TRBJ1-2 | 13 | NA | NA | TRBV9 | CASRDRNNYGYTF | TGTGCCAGCAGGGATAGAAATAACTATGGCTACACCTTC
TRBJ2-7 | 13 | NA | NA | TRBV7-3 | CASSPDSLMKQYF | TGTGCCAGCAGCCCAGACAGTTTAATGAAGCAGTACTTC
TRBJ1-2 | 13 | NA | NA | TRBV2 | CASSVNRSDGYTF | TGTGCCAGCAGTGTCAATAGAAGCGATGGCTACACCTTC
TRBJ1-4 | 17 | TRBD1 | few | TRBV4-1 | CASSQVGRGRKNEKLFF | TGCGCCAGCAGCCAAGTGGGCAGGGGGCGCAAAAATGAAAAACTGTTTTTT
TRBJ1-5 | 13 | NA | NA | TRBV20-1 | CSARAGSNQPQHF | TGCAGTGCTAGAGCGGGGAGCAATCAGCCCCAGCATTTT
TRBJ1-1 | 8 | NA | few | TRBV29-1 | CSVEQAFF | TGCAGCGTTGAACAAGCTTTCTTT
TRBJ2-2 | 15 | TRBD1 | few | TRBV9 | CASTEGQGYTGELFF | TGTGCCAGCACCGAGGGACAGGGCTACACCGGGGAGCTGTTTTTT
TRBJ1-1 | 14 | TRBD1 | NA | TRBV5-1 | CASSTGQGANEAFF | TGCGCCAGCAGCACGGGACAGGGGGCGAATGAAGCTTTCTTT
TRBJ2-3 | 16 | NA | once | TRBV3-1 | CASSQEDGGSTDTQYF | TGTGCCAGCAGCCAAGAGGACGGGGGAAGCACAGATACGCAGTATTTT
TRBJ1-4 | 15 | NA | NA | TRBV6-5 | CASRLQGDSREKLYF | TGTGCCAGCAGACTACAGGGAGACAGTCGCGAAAAACTGTATTTT
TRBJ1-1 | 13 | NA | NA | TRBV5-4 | CASSSDRASEAFF | TGTGCCAGCAGCTCGGACAGAGCTAGTGAAGCTTTCTTT
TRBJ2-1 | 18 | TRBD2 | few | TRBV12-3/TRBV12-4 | CASSLTSGGVSSYNEQFF | TGTGCCAGCAGTTTGACTAGCGGCGGGGTTAGCTCCTACAATGAGCAGTTCTTC
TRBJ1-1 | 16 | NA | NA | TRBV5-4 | CASRTSPRDGDTEAFF | TGTGCCAGCAGGACTTCGCCGAGGGACGGGGACACTGAAGCTTTCTTT
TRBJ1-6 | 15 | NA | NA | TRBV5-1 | CASSSNRGDNSPLHF | TGCGCCAGCAGCTCCAATAGGGGCGACAATTCACCCCTCCACTTT
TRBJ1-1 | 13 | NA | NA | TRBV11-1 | CASSLGWGGLCFF | TGTGCCAGCAGCTTAGGATGGGGGGGCCTCTGTTTCTTT
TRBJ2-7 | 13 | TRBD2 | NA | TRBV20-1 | CSAGTSGTYEQYF | TGCAGTGCTGGGACTAGCGGTACCTACGAGCAGTACTTC
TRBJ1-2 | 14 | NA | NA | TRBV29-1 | CSVEKGQGNYGYTF | TGCAGCGTTGAAAAAGGGCAGGGAAACTATGGCTACACCTTC
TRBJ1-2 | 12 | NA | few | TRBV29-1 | CTSLTDNYGYTF | TGCACCTCGTTGACAGACAACTATGGCTACACCTTC
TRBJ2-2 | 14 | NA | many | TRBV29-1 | CSVESRGGTGELFF | TGCAGCGTTGAATCCAGGGGAGGGACCGGGGAGCTGTTTTTT
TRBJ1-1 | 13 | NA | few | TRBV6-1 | CASGRIEGTEAFF | TGTGCCAGCGGGCGAATCGAAGGGACTGAAGCTTTCTTT
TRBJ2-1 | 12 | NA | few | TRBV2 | CASSGTSNEQFF | TGTGCCAGCAGTGGAACTAGCAATGAGCAGTTCTTC
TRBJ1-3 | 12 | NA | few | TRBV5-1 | CASSRDGNTIYF | TGCGCCAGCAGTCGGGATGGAAACACCATATATTTT
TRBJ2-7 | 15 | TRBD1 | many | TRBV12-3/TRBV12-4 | CASSSPGQGAYEQYF | TGTGCCAGCAGTTCCCCGGGACAGGGGGCCTACGAGCAGTACTTC
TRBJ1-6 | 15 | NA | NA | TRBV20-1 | CSARALGDYNSPLHF | TGCAGTGCTAGAGCTTTAGGGGACTATAATTCACCCCTCCACTTT
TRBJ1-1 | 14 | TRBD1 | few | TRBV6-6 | CATIAGQGVTEAFF | TGTGCCACGATAGCGGGACAGGGGGTTACTGAAGCTTTCTTT
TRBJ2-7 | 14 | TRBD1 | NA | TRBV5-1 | CTSSPRQGLEEQYF | TGCACCAGCAGCCCCCGACAGGGTTTGGAAGAGCAGTACTTC
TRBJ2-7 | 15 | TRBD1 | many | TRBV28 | CASSREGTGSYEQYF | TGTGCCAGCAGCCGCGAAGGGACAGGCTCCTACGAGCAGTACTTC
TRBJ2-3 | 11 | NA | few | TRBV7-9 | CASGTTDTQYF | TGTGCCAGCGGAACCACAGATACGCAGTATTTT
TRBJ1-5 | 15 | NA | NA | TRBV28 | CASSFKFRVSQPQHF | TGTGCCAGCAGTTTTAAGTTTCGGGTTAGTCAGCCCCAGCATTTT
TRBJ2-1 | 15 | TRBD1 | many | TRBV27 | CASSSYRGLDNEQFF | TGTGCCAGCAGTTCTTACAGGGGGCTGGACAATGAGCAGTTCTTC
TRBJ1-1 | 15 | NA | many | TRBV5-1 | CASSLAQEGNTEAFF | TGCGCCAGCAGCTTGGCGCAGGAGGGGAACACTGAAGCTTTCTTT